This T cell receptor beta chain was profiled in a study of T cell repertoires in cytomegalovirus infection. Study-wide background: CMV infection and matching HLA type were both indicated by public TCR beta signatures. The study, taken as a whole, reports: Cumulative public TCR beta family frequency identified carriers of CMV plus the relevant HLA. Clonotype analysis showed dominance of the ex vivo response by HLA-C-restricted CMV-specific TCR beta clonotypes.

V lost 10 bases to trimming and J lost 4 bases, with 6 bases between them. The CDR3 is 10 amino acids. The V gene's germline CDR1 is SGHTA and CDR2 FQGNSA. This clonotype turned up a few times. Antigen unknown. TCRdb ran MiXCR on the reads and lists one entry per CDR3 protein. This table has under 350,000 distinct CDR3 sequences, approximately 22% appearing once. The chain uses TRBV7-2 and TRBJ2-3; no clear D. The sequence derives from a human donor in good health (CMV status not recorded). Some clones in this sample may be carry-over from other donors' samples. The sample consisted of cultured PBMCs, taken from culture after CMV antigen stimulation. CDR3 protein: CATQADTQYF. DNA for the CDR3: TGTGCCACCCAAGCAGATACGCAGTATTTT.